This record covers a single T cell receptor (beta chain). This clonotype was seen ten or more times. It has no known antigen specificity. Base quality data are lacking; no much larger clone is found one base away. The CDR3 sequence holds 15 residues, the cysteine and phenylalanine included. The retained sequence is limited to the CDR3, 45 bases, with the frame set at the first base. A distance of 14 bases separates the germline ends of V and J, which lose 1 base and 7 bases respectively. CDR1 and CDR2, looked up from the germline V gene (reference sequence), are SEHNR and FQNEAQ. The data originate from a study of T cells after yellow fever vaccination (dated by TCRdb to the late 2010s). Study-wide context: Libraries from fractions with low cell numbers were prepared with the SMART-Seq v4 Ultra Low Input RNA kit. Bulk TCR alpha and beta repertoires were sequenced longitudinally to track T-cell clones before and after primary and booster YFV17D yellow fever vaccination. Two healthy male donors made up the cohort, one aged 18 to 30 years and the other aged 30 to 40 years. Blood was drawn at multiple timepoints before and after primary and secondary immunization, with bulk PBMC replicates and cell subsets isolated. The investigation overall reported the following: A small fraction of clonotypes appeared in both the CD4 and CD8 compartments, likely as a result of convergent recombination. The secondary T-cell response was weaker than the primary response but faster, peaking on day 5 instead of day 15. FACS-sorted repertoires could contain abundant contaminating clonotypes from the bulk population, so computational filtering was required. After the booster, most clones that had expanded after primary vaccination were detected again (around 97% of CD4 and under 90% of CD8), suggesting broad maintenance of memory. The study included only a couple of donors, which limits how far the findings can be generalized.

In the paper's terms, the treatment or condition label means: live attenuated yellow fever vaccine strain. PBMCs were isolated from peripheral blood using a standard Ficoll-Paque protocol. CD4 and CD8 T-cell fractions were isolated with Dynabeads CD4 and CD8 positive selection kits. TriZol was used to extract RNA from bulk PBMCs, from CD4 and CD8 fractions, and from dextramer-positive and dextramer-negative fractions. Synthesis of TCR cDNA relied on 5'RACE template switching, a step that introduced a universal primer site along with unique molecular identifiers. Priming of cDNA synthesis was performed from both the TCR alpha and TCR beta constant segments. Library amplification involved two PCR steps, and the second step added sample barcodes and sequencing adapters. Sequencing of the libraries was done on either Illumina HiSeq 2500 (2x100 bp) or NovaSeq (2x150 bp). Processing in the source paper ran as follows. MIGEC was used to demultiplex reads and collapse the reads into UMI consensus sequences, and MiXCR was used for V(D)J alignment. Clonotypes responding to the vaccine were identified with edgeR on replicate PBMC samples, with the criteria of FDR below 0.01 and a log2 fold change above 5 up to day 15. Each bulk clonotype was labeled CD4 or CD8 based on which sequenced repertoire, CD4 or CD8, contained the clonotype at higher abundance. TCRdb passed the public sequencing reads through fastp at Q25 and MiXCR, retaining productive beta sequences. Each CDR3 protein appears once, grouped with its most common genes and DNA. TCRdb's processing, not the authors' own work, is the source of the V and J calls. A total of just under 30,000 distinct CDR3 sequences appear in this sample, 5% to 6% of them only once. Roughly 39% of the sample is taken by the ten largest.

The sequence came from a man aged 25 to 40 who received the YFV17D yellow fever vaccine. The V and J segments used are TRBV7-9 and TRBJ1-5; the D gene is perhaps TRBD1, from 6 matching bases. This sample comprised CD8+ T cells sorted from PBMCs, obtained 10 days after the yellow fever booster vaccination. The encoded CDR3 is CASSLGGGHLQPQHF. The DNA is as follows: TGTGCCAGCAGCTTAGGGGGGGGACATCTGCAGCCCCAGCATTTT.